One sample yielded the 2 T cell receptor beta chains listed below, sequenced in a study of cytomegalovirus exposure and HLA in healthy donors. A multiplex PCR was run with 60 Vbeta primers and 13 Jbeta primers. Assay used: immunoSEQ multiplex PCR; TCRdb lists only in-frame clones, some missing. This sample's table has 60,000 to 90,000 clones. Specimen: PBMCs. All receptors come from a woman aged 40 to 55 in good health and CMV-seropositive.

CDR3: CASSSTTSGYEQYF. DNA for the CDR3: TGCGCCAGCAGCTCAACAACTAGCGGCTACGAGCAGTACTTC. This chain links TRBV5-1 with TRBJ2-7, with 8 nucleotides matching TRBD2. The ends lost 3 bases at V and 3 bases at J; junction bases unmatched: 5. The CDR3 extends over 14 amino acids. Looked up from germline, CDR1 is SGHRS and CDR2 is YFSETQ.

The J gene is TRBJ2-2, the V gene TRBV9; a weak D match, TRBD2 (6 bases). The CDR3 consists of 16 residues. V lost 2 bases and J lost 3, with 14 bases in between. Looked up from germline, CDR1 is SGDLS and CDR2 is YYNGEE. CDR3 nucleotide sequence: TGTGCCAGCAGCGTCCGACCCGGGAGAGACACCGGGGAGCTGTTTTTT. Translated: CASSVRPGRDTGELFF.